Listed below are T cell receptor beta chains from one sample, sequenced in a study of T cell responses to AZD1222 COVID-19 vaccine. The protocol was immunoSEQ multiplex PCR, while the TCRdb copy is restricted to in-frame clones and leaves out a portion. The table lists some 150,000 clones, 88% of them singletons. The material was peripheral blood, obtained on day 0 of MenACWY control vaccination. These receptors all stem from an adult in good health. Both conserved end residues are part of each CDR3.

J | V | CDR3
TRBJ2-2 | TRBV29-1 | CSGRKTGQSGELFF
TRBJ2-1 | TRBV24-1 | CATSDLRGDRYNEQFF
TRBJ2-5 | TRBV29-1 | CSVEEVETQYF
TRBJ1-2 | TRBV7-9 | CASSFFDGPNYGYTF
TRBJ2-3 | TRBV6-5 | CASRTGGGDTQYF
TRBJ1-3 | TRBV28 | CASRGGSGNTIYF
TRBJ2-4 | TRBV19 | CASSLGQLQNIQYF
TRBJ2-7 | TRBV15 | CATSRAPTGIPYEQYF
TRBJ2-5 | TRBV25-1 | CASSEMEAQETQYF
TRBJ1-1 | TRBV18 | CASSPQRALRPGTGNTEAFF
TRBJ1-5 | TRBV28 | CASNLGGGNQPQHF
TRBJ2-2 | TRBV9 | CASSVPTGGGELFF
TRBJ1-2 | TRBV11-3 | CASSLSRDRVQGYTF
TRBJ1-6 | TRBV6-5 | CASSRQSSYNSPLHF
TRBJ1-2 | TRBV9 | CASSEGLGERYGYTF
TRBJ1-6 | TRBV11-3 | CASSLDIVRAADSPLHF
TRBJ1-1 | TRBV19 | CATRGGTEAFF
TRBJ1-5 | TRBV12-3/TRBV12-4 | CASTTLGQPQHF
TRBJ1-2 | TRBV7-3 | CASSKDRGGGYTF
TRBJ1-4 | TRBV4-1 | CASSQDGRLGNEKLFF
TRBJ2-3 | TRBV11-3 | CASSPRTSGYSTDTQYF
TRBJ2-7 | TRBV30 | CAWSRPPQPPEQYF
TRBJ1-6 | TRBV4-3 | CASSQVRTVNSPLHF
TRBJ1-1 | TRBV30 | CAWTKAGQPNTEAFF
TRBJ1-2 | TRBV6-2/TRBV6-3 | CASSPDRDSANYGYTF
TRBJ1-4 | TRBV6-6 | CASGLDGSLGNEKLFF
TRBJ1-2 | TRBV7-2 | CASSPRRAGVPDGYTF
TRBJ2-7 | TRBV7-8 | CASSLNYEQYF
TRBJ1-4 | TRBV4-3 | CASSQEGDREKLFF
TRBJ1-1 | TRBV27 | CASSSQTPLNTEAFF
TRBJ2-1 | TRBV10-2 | CASSRSDEQFF
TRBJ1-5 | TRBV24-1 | CATSDRALHSNQPQHF
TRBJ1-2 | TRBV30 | CAWSGNNYGYTF
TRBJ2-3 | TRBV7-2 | CASSRGGGTDTQYF
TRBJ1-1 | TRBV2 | CASSDSRNTEAFF
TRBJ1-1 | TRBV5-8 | CASSLEDNPILGEAFF
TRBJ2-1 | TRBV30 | CAWSPRNEQFF
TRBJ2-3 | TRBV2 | CASTPNFRTDTQYF
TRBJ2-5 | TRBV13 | CASSLDPRAETQYF
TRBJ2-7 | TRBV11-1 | CASSLNLLDEQYF
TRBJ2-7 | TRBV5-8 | CASSLFQYSTGESSYEQYF
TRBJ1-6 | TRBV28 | CASSRPDRGHSPLHF
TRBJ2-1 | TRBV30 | CAWSVTHYNEQFF
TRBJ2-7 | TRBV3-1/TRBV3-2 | CASSDPGVSAEQYF
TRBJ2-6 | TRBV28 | CASSSPGDPLSGANVLTF
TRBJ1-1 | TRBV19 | CASSIRGRVTAMNTEAFF
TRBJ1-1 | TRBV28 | CASSLWGSGDTEAFF
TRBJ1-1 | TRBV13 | CASSPGQGWTAFF
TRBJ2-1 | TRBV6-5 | CASTDRSEQFF
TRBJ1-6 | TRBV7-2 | CASSLDSDSPLHF
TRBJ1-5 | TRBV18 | CASSPGTVSNQPQHF
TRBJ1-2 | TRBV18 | CASSPPVTFGGYTF
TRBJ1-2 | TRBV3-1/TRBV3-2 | CASSQERGQGVYGYTF
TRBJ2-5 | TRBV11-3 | CASSPGQRGETQYF